This T cell receptor beta chain was sequenced for a study of control samples from healthy donors and cancer patients. Sequencing used immunoSEQ multiplex PCR; TCRdb keeps in-frame clones, though not all of them. The sample shows around 100,000 clones, around 89% of them seen only once. V lost 4 bases to trimming and J lost 4 bases, with 7 bases between them. CDR3 length equals 13 residues. The germline gives CDR1 MNHEY, CDR2 SMNVEV (reference sequence). This TCR was recovered from a man aged 55 to 70 with lung cancer. The V and J genes are TRBV27 and TRBJ2-2; maybe TRBD1 (6 bases). Sequenced sample: PBMCs. The CDR3 nucleotides are TGTGCCAGCAGTTCCAGGGGCACCGGGGAGCTGTTTTTT. Encoded protein: CASSSRGTGELFF.